The rows below give T cell receptor beta chains drawn from one sample of a study of blood T cell repertoires in COVID-19. Generated by immunoSEQ multiplex PCR, the TCRdb table keeps only in-frame clones and is missing some. The sample yields about 390,000 clones, about 89% seen once. Sequenced input: peripheral blood. These receptors were collected from a woman aged 55-75 years with COVID-19, enrolled during active disease. Each CDR3 is given with its conserved first and last residue. Each record gives: V gene, D gene, CDR3 protein. The D gene is left open where the match is weak.

v_call: TRBV7-6; d_call: NA; cdr3_aa: CASSLRARNTGELFF
v_call: TRBV5-8; d_call: NA; cdr3_aa: CASSLALGASNQPQHF
v_call: TRBV10-3; d_call: NA; cdr3_aa: CAIKGRDQETQYF
v_call: TRBV5-5; d_call: NA; cdr3_aa: CASSLTSDRLNTEAFF
v_call: TRBV14; d_call: TRBD1; cdr3_aa: CASSQVAGGETQYF
v_call: TRBV19; d_call: TRBD1; cdr3_aa: CASSIDRVIRNEQFF
v_call: TRBV3-1/TRBV3-2; d_call: NA; cdr3_aa: CASSLGARDSQETQYF
v_call: TRBV9; d_call: TRBD2; cdr3_aa: CASSQGLSDSYNEQFF
v_call: TRBV30; d_call: NA; cdr3_aa: CAWSRLGGGNEKLFF
v_call: TRBV19; d_call: TRBD2; cdr3_aa: CASSFSGGWTDTQYF
v_call: TRBV30; d_call: TRBD1; cdr3_aa: CAWRTGGSYEQYF
v_call: TRBV11-2; d_call: TRBD1; cdr3_aa: CASSSDRGETQYF
v_call: TRBV2; d_call: TRBD1; cdr3_aa: CASRDRTGTDTQYF
v_call: TRBV18; d_call: NA; cdr3_aa: CASSLLDGGHTEAFF
v_call: TRBV7-3; d_call: TRBD2; cdr3_aa: CASSYPRGGSSYNEQFF
v_call: TRBV7-9; d_call: NA; cdr3_aa: CASSIQGGYTF
v_call: TRBV2; d_call: NA; cdr3_aa: CASSIGQLTYGYTF